This TCR beta chain comes out of a study of blood T cell repertoires in COVID-19. About the study: Collection of acute and convalescent COVID-19 samples took place in the United States, Italy and Spain. T cells, B-cell-depleted T cells, or PBMCs supplied cDNA or gDNA.

In regard to this clone: At the DNA level, this CDR3 is encoded by other sequences in the same sample as well.

The V gene lost 0 bases and the J gene lost 6 bases, with 9 bases spanning the gap. The CDR3 contains 14 residues. Looked up from germline, CDR1 is MNHEY and CDR2 is SVGEGT. In the source study's methods: Reference gene primer amplification gave nucleated cell count estimates. Sequenced by immunoSEQ multiplex PCR; TCRdb stores in-frame clones only, minus some. V, J and clone size were drawn from that table, and D and trimming were deduced from the DNA. In the table there are over 400,000 clones, approximately 83% of which are singletons. The V call is TRBV6-2 or TRBV6-3, the J call TRBJ1-5; D call uncertain. The sequence was collected from a human donor in a cohort sampled during active COVID-19. The sequenced sample consisted of peripheral blood. The chain's CDR3 is CASSYSGGGQPQHF. The CDR3 DNA is TGTGCCAGCAGTTACTCGGGAGGAGGTCAGCCCCAGCATTTT.